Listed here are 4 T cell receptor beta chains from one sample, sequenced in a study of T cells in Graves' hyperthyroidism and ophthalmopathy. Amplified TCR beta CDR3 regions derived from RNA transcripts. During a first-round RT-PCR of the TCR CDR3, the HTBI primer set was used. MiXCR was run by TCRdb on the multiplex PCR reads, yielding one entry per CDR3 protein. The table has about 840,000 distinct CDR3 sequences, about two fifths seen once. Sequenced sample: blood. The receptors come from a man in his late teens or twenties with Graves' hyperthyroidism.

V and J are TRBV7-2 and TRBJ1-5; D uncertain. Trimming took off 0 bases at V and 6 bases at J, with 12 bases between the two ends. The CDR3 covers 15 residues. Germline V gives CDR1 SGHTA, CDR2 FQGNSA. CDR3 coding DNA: TGTGCCAGCAGCTTAGCGCTGAACGGAGGTCAGCCCCAGCATTTT. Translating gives CASSLALNGGQPQHF.

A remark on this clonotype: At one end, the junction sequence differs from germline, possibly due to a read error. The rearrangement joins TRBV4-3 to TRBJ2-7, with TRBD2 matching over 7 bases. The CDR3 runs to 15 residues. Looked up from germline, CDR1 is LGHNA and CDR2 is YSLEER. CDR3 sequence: CANSQEGGGSYEQYF. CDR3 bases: TGCGCCAACAGCCAAGAAGGCGGGGGCTCCTACGAGCAGTACTTC.

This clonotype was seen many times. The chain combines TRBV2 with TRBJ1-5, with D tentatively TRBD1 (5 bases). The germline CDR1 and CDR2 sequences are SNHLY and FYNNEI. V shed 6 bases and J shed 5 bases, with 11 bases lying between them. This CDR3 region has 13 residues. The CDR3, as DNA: TGTGCCAGCAGATCCAGGGTGGATCAGCCCCAGCATTTT. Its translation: CASRSRVDQPQHF.

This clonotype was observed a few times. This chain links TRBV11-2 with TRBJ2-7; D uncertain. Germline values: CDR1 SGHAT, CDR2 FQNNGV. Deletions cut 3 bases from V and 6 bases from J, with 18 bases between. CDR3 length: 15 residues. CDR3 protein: CASSFPTSLVGEQYF. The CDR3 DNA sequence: TGTGCCAGCAGCTTTCCCACCTCGTTGGTGGGCGAGCAGTACTTC.